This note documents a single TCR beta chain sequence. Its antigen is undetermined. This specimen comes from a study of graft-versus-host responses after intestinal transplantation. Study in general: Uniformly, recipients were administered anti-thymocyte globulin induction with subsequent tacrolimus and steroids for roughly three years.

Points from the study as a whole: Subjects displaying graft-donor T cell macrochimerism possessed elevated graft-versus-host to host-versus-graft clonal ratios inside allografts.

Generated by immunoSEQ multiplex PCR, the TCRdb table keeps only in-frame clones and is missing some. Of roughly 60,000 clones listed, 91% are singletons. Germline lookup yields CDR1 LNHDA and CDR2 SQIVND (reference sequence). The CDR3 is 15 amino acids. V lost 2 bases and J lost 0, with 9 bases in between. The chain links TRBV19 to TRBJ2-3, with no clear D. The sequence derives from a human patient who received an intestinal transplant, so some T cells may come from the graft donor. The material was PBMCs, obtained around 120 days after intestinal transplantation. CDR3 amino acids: CASSITPGSTDTQYF. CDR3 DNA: TGTGCCAGTAGTATAACCCCCGGAAGCACAGATACGCAGTATTTT.